The 17 T cell receptor beta chains below come from one sample, sequenced in a study of shared clonotypes between healthy human individuals. Profiling relied on immunoSEQ multiplex PCR, and the TCRdb table lists in-frame clones only, not all of them. The sample consists of roughly 550,000 clones, about 95% of them appearing once. Naive CD8 cells, CD45RO-negative and positively selected for CCR7, excluded terminally differentiated effector memory CD45RA+ cells. The sequenced sample consisted of naive CD8+ T cells sorted from blood. These receptors all come from a woman aged 25 to 39 in good health.

The V call is TRBV2, the J call TRBJ2-1; D gene unclear. With 3 bases removed from V and 4 bases from J, the gap between germline ends came to 22 bases. The CDR3 runs to 18 residues. Germline lookup yields CDR1 SNHLY and CDR2 FYNNEI. In DNA form, the CDR3 reads TGTGCCAGCAGTGATCGAGGCCCCGGGCACAATCGGTACAATGAGCAGTTCTTC. Its protein is CASSDRGPGHNRYNEQFF.

The chain carries TRBV19 and TRBJ2-2; D could derive from TRBD1 or TRBD2 (5 bases each). V dropped 5 bases and J dropped 1 base, with 8 bases sitting between them. Per germline, CDR1 LNHDA and CDR2 SQIVND (reference sequence). This CDR3 has 14 residues. The CDR3 bases are TGTGCCAGTAGTGGGACGAAGAACACCGGGGAGCTGTTTTTT. It encodes CASSGTKNTGELFF.

CDR3 residues: CASSSWGAPYEQYF. DNA for the CDR3: TGTGCCAGCAGCTCTTGGGGGGCCCCCTACGAGCAGTACTTC. V and J are TRBV13 and TRBJ2-7; D possibly uses TRBD1 or TRBD2 (6 bases each). V dropped 4 bases and J dropped 2 bases, with 12 bases sitting between them. This CDR3 is built from 14 residues. Germline V gene lookup returns CDR1 PRHDT and CDR2 FYEKMQ (reference sequence).

V usage is TRBV7-9 and J usage is TRBJ2-7, with D possibly being TRBD1 (5 bases). Germline CDR1 is SEHNR and CDR2 is FQNEAQ (reference sequence). Trimming removed 5 bases from V and 3 bases from J, with 8 bases in between. The CDR3 is made up of 12 amino acids. Written as DNA, the CDR3 is TGTGCCAGCAGCCCCGGACACTACGAGCAGTACTTC. This gives the protein CASSPGHYEQYF.

The rearrangement uses TRBV27 and TRBJ2-1, with TRBD2 identical over 12 bases. Germline-derived CDR1 and CDR2 are MNHEY and SMNVEV (reference sequence). The CDR3 length is 23 residues. The trim removed 5 bases at V and 3 bases at J, leaving 26 bases unmatched. The CDR3, as DNA: TGTGCCAGCAGTCCTCCCCCGGCTAGCGGGAGGGCCCTACCCAGCGAAGTCTACAATGAGCAGTTCTTC. Translated, it gives CASSPPPASGRALPSEVYNEQFF.

Note on this clone: The identical CDR3 is also encoded by other nucleotide sequences in the sample. The genes are TRBV15 and TRBJ2-7; TRBD2 matches 8 bases. The CDR3 consists of 13 residues. Germline values: CDR1 LNHNV, CDR2 YYDKDF (reference sequence). With V trimmed by 5 bases and J by 0 bases, 0 bases remained unmatched. The CDR3 sequence is CATSREGSYEQYF. CDR3 sequence (DNA): TGTGCCACCAGCCGGGAGGGCTCCTACGAGCAGTACTTC.

V usage is TRBV10-1 and J usage is TRBJ1-2; no clear D. The V end lost 0 bases, the J end lost 4 bases, and 9 bases lay between the germline ends. The CDR3 consists of 14 residues. CDR1 and CDR2 from the germline V gene are WNHNN and SYGVQD (reference sequence). CDR3 sequence: CASSESGFGYGYTF. The DNA for the CDR3 is TGCGCCAGCAGTGAGTCAGGGTTCGGCTATGGCTACACCTTC.

The rearrangement uses TRBV28 and TRBJ2-1, with D hard to call. This CDR3 is 14 amino acids long. Trimming took off 3 bases at V and 4 bases at J, with 10 bases between the two ends. CDR1 and CDR2 from the germline V gene are MDHEN and SYDVKM. The CDR3, as DNA: TGTGCCAGCAGTTTTATGGGGTTTTACAATGAGCAGTTCTTC. It specifies CASSFMGFYNEQFF.

V is TRBV11-2 and J is TRBJ2-3, with 13 bases aligning to TRBD2. Germline V gives CDR1 SGHAT, CDR2 FQNNGV. The ends lost 1 base at V and 0 bases at J; junction bases unmatched: 1. The CDR3 extends over 17 amino acids. The CDR3 spells CASSLGLAGGSTDTQYF. The CDR3 DNA is TGTGCCAGCAGCTTAGGACTAGCGGGAGGAAGCACAGATACGCAGTATTTT.

The chain joins TRBV13 to TRBJ2-5; 11 bases match TRBD2. The J segment lost 2 bases and the V segment lost 3 bases, leaving 5 bases of the junction unmatched. CDR1 and CDR2 (germline): PRHDT, FYEKMQ (reference sequence). The CDR3 contains 16 residues. As DNA, the CDR3 is TGTGCCAGCAGCTTTCGACTAGCGGGAAAACAAGAGACCCAGTACTTC. Amino acid sequence: CASSFRLAGKQETQYF.

The chain has TRBV28 and TRBJ2-1; D gene unclear. The CDR3 consists of 14 residues. Germline assignment: CDR1 MDHEN and CDR2 SYDVKM. The V and J ends lost 2 bases and 7 bases respectively, with 12 bases between them. The CDR3 bases are TGTGCCAGCAGTTTAGAAGTCCTCAAGAATGAGCAGTTCTTC. This codes for CASSLEVLKNEQFF.

The chain is built from TRBV29-1 and TRBJ2-5; 11 bases fit TRBD2. The J call may be in error: the DNA end matches TRBJ2-7 better. CDR1 and CDR2 from the germline V gene are SQVTM and ANQGSEA. The CDR3 extends over 19 amino acids. CDR3 sequence reads: CSVGPRGSGRGPQTYEQYF. Here the CDR3 DNA reads TGCAGCGTCGGCCCCCGGGGTAGCGGGAGGGGCCCCCAAACATACGAGCAGTACTTC.

V is TRBV6-5 and J is TRBJ1-5; D is unresolved. This CDR3 spans 13 amino acids. Germline CDR1 reads MNHEY; CDR2 reads SVGAGI. Between the trimmed V and J ends, which lost 6 bases and 4 bases, there was a span of 10 bases. The CDR3 is CASREGSNQPQHF. The CDR3 DNA follows: TGTGCCAGCAGAGAGGGAAGTAATCAGCCCCAGCATTTT.

The chain is built from TRBV5-1 and TRBJ2-3, with D perhaps TRBD1 or TRBD2 (6 bases each). CDR1 and CDR2 (germline): SGHRS, YFSETQ. The CDR3 is made up of 14 amino acids. Trimming cost V 4 bases and J 2 bases, with 11 bases left between them. CDR3 sequence reads: CASSRGTYTDTQYF. The CDR3 bases are TGCGCCAGCAGCCGCGGGACATACACAGATACGCAGTATTTT.

The chain employs TRBV27 and TRBJ1-1, with 10 nucleotides matching TRBD1. Trimming cost V 5 bases and J 4 bases; bases outside gene matches: 4. CDR3 size: 14 residues. Germline CDR1 MNHEY, CDR2 SMNVEV (reference sequence). The CDR3 reads CASSAWTGGTEAFF. The DNA of the CDR3 is TGTGCCAGCAGTGCCTGGACAGGGGGCACTGAAGCTTTCTTT.

The chain joins TRBV9 to TRBJ1-1; D gene ambiguous. V was trimmed by 0 bases and J by 1 base, leaving 10 bases between them. CDR1 is SGDLS and CDR2 is YYNGEE in the germline V gene. CDR3 size: 15 residues. CDR3 coding DNA: TGTGCCAGCAGCGTAGTGCCCGGCCAGAACACTGAAGCTTTCTTT. It encodes CASSVVPGQNTEAFF.

In this sample, this clone turned up once. J is TRBJ2-1 and V is TRBV4-1, with D uncertain. Germline V gene data show CDR1 as MGHRA and CDR2 as YSYEKL. The V end lost 3 bases, the J end lost 0 bases, and 9 bases lay between the germline ends. The CDR3 length is 15 residues. The CDR3 nucleotides read TGCGCCAGCAGCCACGCAGCGAACTCCTACAATGAGCAGTTCTTC. Translated, it gives CASSHAANSYNEQFF.